Below are 7 T cell receptor beta chains sequenced from a single sample in a study of cytomegalovirus exposure and HLA in healthy donors. PCR employed 60 Vbeta and 13 Jbeta primers. Sequenced by immunoSEQ multiplex PCR; TCRdb stores in-frame clones only, minus some. The sample consists of around 120,000 clones, over 70% of them appearing once. The sequenced sample consisted of PBMCs. These receptors were obtained from a woman aged 40 to 50 in good health and CMV-seronegative.

The chain combines TRBV4-3 with TRBJ1-1; 7 nucleotides match TRBD1. The CDR3 is 17 amino acids. The germline gives CDR1 LGHNA, CDR2 YSLEER. V gave up 0 bases and J gave up 2 bases; unmatched junction bases: 9. The CDR3 is CASSQDQSGQRNTEAFF. The CDR3 DNA reads as TGCGCCAGCAGCCAAGATCAGTCGGGACAGAGAAACACTGAAGCTTTCTTT.

CDR3 bases: TGTGCCAGCAGCTTAGCGGGAGGAAATAGCACAGATACGCAGTATTTT. Protein: CASSLAGGNSTDTQYF. The chain couples TRBV11-3 to TRBJ2-3; 7 bases are shared with TRBD2. The CDR3 length is 16 residues. V dropped 1 base and J dropped 0; count of bases not matched to a gene: 4. Germline-derived CDR1 and CDR2 are SGHNT and YENEEA.

This chain links TRBV4-3 with TRBJ2-7; the match to TRBD2 covers 7 bases. The germline gives CDR1 LGHNA, CDR2 YSLEER. CDR3 length equals 15 residues. J was trimmed by 4 bases and V by 4 bases; bases with no gene match: 10. This chain's CDR3 is CASSRGSGALYEQYF. In DNA, the CDR3 is TGCGCCAGCAGCCGCGGGAGTGGGGCGCTTTACGAGCAGTACTTC.

This clone was seen a single time. One junction end disagrees with the germline gene, perhaps due to a read error. V gene TRBV5-6 combines with J gene TRBJ1-1; TRBD1 matches 8 bases. CDR1 SGHDT and CDR2 YYEEEE come from the germline V gene. The CDR3 has 13 residues. CDR3 DNA: TGTGCCAGCAGCCCCTCTCCGGACAGGGAATCTTTCTTC. Its protein is CASSPSPDRESFF.

The chain carries TRBV6-6 and TRBJ1-1, with unresolved D. This CDR3 is built from 14 residues. V lost 2 bases to trimming and J lost 2 bases, with 9 bases between them. The V gene's germline CDR1 is MNHNY and CDR2 SVGAGI (reference sequence). The CDR3 protein is CASSYAEPNTEAFF. CDR3 DNA: TGTGCCAGCAGTTACGCGGAACCTAACACTGAAGCTTTCTTT.

This clone was observed once. DNA of the CDR3: TGTGCCAGCAGCCCCCTGGGGGGGAGGAACACTGAAGCTTTCTTT. This encodes CASSPLGGRNTEAFF. The V call is TRBV7-3, the J call TRBJ1-1; tentative D call: TRBD1 (5 bases). This CDR3 region has 15 residues. Germline-derived CDR1 and CDR2 are SGHTA and FQGTGA. V was clipped by 5 bases and J by 1 base, with 14 bases between them. Combining the CDR3 with reference TRBV7-3 and TRBJ1-1 gives the whole variable domain GAGVSQTPSNKVTEKGKYVELRCDPISGHTALYWYRQSLGQGPEFLIYFQGTGAADDSGLPNDRFFAVRPEGSVSTLKIQRTERGDSAVYLCASSPLGGRNTEAFFGQGTRLTVV.

The genes are TRBV11-1 and TRBJ1-3, with 9 bases matching TRBD1. After removal of 2 bases from V and 4 bases from J, the junction contained 6 bases not matched to a gene. This CDR3 region has 16 residues. Germline-derived CDR1 and CDR2 are SGHAT and FQDESV (reference sequence). The CDR3 here is CASSLPRTGEGNTIYF. DNA of the CDR3: TGTGCCAGCAGCTTACCCCGGACAGGGGAAGGAAACACCATATATTTT.